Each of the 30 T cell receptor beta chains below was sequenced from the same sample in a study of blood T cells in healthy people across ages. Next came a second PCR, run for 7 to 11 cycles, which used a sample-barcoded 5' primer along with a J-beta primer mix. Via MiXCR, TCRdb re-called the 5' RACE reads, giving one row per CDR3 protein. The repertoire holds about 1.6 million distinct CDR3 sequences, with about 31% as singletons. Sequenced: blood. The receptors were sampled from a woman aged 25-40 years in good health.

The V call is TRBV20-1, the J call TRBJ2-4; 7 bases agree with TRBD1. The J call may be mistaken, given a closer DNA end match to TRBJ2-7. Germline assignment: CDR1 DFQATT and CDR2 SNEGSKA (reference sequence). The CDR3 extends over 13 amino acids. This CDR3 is CSALQGSPYEQYF. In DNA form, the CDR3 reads TGCAGTGCATTACAGGGGTCCCCCTACGAGCAGTACTTC.

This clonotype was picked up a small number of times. CDR3 in amino acids: CASSPGTGHLSYEQYF. The CDR3 coding sequence is TGCGCCAGCAGCCCGGGGACAGGGCACTTATCCTACGAGCAGTACTTC. The chain has TRBV5-1 and TRBJ2-7; 9 bases align to TRBD1. The CDR3 sequence is 16 residues long. Per the germline V gene, CDR1 is SGHRS and CDR2 is YFSETQ. Trimming cost V 4 bases and J 1 base; bases outside gene matches: 9.

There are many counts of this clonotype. The CDR3 bases are TGCGCCAGCAGCCAGACAGGGTACAATCAGCCCCAGCATTTT. Amino acids: CASSQTGYNQPQHF. The chain has TRBV4-1 and TRBJ1-5; the match to TRBD1 covers 7 bases. The CDR3 is 14 amino acids. Looked up from germline, CDR1 is MGHRA and CDR2 is YSYEKL. V trimming: 3 bases; J trimming: 3 bases; junction bases outside the gene matches: 2.

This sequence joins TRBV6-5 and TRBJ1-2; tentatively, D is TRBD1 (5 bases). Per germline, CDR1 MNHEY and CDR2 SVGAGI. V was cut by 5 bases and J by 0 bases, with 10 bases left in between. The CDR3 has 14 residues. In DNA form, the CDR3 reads TGTGCCAGCAGTGTGGGGCTTACTAACTATGGCTACACCTTC. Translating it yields CASSVGLTNYGYTF.

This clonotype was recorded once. The CDR3 DNA sequence: TGTGCCAGCAGTGGCCTGACAGGGGGCTACGAGCAGTACTTC. Its protein product is CASSGLTGGYEQYF. The chain employs TRBV6-1 and TRBJ2-7; 9 nucleotides line up with TRBD1. Germline lookup yields CDR1 MNHNS and CDR2 SASEGT. Trimming removed 4 bases from V and 3 bases from J; junction bases left unmatched: 4. The CDR3 runs 14 residues.

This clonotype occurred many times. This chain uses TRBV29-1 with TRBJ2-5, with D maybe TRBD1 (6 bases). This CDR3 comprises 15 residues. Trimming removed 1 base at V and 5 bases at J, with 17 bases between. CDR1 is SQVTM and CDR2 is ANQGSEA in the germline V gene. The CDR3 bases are TGCAGCGTTGAAGGGGGGCCAAACAGGGATGAGACCCAGTACTTC. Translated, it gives CSVEGGPNRDETQYF. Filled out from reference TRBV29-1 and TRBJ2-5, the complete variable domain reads SAVISQKPSRDICQRGTSLTIQCQVDSQVTMMFWYRQQPGQSLTLIATANQGSEATYESGFVIDKFPISRPNLTFSTLTVSNMSPEDSSIYLCSVEGGPNRDETQYFGPGTRLLVL.

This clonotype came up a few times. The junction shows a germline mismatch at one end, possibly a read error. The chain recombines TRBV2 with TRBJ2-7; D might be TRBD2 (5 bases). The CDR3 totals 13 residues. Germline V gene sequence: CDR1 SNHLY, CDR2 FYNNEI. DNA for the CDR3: TGTGCCAGCAGTGCGGGGTTATCCTGCGAGCAGTACTTC. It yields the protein CASSAGLSCEQYF.

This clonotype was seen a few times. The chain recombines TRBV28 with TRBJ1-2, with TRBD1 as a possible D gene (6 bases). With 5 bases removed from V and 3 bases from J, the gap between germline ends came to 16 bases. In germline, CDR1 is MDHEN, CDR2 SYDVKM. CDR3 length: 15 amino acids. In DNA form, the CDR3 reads TGTGCCAGCAGTCCCCTTTCGGGGGCGGACTATGGCTACACCTTC. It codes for CASSPLSGADYGYTF.

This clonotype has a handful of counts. The CDR3 sequence is CATSRGLAGGRIEQYF. Here the CDR3 DNA reads TGTGCCACCAGCAGAGGTCTAGCGGGAGGGCGAATCGAGCAGTACTTC. This chain joins TRBV15 and TRBJ2-4; TRBD2 aligns across 12 bases. The tail of the sequence fits TRBJ2-7 better, so the J call may be wrong. There are 16 residues in the CDR3. Germline V gene lookup returns CDR1 LNHNV and CDR2 YYDKDF (reference sequence).

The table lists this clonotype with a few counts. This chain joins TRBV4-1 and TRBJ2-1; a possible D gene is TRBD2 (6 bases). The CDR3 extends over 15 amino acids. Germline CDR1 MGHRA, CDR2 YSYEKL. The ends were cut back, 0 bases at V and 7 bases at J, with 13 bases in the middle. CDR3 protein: CASSQEPGLRNEQFF. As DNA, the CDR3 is TGCGCCAGCAGCCAAGAGCCGGGACTTAGGAATGAGCAGTTCTTC.

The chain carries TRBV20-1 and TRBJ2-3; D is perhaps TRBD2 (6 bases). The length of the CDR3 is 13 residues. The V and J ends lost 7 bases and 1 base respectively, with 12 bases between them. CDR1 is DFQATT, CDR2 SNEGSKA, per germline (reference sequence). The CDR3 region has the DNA TGCAGTGAGGAGGGCTCGGGCACAGATACGCAGTATTTT. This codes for CSEEGSGTDTQYF.

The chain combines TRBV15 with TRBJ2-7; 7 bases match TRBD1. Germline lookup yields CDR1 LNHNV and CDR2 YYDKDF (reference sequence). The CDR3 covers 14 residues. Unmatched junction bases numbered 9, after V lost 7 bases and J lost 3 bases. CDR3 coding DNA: TGTGCCACCAAGAAACAGGGGAGTCACTACGAGCAGTACTTC. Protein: CATKKQGSHYEQYF.

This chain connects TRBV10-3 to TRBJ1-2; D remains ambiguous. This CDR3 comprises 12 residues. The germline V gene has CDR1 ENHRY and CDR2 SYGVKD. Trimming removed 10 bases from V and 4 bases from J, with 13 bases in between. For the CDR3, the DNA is TGTGCCAGCAAGGACGTAGCCTATGGCTACACCTTC. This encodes CASKDVAYGYTF.

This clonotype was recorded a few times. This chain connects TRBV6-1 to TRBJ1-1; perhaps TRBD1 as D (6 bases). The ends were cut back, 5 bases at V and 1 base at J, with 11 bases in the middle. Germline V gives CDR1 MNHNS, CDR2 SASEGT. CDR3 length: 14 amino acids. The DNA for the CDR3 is TGTGCCAGCAGTTATCTACAGGGGAACACTGAAGCTTTCTTT. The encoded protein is CASSYLQGNTEAFF.

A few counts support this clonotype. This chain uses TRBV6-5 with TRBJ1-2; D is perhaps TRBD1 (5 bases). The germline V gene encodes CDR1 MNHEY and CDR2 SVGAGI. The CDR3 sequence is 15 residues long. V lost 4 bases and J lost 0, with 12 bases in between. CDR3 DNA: TGTGCCAGCAGTTGCGGCAGGGAGACTAACTATGGCTACACCTTC. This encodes CASSCGRETNYGYTF.

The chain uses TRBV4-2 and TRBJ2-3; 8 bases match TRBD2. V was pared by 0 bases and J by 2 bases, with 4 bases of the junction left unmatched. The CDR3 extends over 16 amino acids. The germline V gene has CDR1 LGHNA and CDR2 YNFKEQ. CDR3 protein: CASSQDQAGVTDTQYF. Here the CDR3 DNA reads TGTGCCAGCAGCCAAGATCAAGCGGGGGTCACAGATACGCAGTATTTT.

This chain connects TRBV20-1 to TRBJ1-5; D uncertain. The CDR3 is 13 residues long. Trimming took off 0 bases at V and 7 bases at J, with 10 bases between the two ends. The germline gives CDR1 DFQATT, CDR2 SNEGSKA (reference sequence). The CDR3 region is CSAREASEQPQHF. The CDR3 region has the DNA TGCAGTGCTAGAGAGGCGTCGGAACAGCCCCAGCATTTT.

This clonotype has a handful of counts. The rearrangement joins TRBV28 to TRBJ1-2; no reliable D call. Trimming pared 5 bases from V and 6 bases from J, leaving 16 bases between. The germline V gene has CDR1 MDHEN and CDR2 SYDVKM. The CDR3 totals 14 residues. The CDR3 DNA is TGTGCCAGCAGTCCCCCGTCTCGTTACAATGGCTACACCTTC. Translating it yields CASSPPSRYNGYTF.

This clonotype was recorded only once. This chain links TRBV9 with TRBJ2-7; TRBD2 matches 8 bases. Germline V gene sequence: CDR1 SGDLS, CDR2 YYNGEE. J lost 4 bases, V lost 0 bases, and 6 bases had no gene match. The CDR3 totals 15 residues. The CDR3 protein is CASSVGGGNAYEQYF. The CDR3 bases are TGTGCCAGCAGCGTAGGCGGGGGGAATGCATACGAGCAGTACTTC.

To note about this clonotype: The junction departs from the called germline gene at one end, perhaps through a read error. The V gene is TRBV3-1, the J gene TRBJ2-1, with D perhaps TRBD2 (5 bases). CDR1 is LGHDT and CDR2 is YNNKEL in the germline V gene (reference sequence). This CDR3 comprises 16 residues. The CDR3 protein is CASSIQAGILYNGQFF. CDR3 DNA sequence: TGTGCCAGCAGCATCCAGGCCGGGATCTTATACAATGGGCAGTTCTTC.

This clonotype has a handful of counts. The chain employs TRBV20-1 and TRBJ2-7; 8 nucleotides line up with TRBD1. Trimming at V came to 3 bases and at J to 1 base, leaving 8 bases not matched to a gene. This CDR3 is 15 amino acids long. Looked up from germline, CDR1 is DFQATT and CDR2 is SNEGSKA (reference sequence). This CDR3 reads CSARGGTGASYEQYF. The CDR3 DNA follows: TGCAGTGCTAGGGGTGGGACAGGCGCGTCCTACGAGCAGTACTTC.

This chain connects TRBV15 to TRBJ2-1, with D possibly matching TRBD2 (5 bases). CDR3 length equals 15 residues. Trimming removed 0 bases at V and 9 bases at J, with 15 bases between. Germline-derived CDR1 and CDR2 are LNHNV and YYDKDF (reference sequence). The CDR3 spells CATSRDFGVSREQFF. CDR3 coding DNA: TGTGCCACCAGCAGAGATTTCGGGGTGTCTCGTGAGCAGTTCTTC.

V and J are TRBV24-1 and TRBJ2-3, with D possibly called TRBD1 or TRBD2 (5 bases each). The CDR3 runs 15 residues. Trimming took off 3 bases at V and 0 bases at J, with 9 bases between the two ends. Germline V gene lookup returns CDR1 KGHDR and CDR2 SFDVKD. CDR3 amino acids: CATSDEGSSTDTQYF. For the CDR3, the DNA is TGTGCCACCAGTGATGAGGGGTCTAGCACAGATACGCAGTATTTT.

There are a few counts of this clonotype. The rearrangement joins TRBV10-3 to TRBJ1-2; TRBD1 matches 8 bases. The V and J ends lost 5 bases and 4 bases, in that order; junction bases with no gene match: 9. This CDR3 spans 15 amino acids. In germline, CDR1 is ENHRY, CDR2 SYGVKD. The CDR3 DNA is TGTGCCATCAGTCCTACCACAGGGGGTGGCTATGGCTACACCTTC. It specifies CAISPTTGGGYGYTF.

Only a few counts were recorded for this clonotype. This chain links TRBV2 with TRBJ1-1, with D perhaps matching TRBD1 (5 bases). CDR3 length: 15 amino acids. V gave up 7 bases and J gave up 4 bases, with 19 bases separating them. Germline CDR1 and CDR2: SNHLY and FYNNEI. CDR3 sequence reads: CASTLNGGEGTEAFF. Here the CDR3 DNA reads TGTGCCAGCACCCTCAATGGGGGGGAGGGCACTGAAGCTTTCTTT.

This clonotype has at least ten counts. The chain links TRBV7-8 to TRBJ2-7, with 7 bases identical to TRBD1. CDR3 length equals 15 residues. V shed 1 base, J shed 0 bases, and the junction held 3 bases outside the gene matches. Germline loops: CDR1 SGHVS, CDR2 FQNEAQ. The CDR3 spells CASSLEQGLSYEQYF. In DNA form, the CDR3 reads TGTGCCAGCAGCTTAGAACAGGGGCTCTCCTACGAGCAGTACTTC.

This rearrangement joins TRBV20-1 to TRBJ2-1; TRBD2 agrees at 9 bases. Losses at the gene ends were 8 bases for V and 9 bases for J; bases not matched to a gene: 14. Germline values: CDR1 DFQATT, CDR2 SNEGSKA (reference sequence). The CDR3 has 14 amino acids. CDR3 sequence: CSSMRRSGRSEQFF. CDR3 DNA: TGCAGTAGTATGCGTAGGAGCGGGAGGTCTGAGCAGTTCTTC.

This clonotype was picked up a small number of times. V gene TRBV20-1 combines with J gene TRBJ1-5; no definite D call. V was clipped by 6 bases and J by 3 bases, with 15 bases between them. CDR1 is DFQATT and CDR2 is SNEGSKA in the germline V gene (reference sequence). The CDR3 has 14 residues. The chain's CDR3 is CSATPGSTNQPQHF. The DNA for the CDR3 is TGCAGTGCCACCCCGGGTTCGACCAATCAGCCCCAGCATTTT.

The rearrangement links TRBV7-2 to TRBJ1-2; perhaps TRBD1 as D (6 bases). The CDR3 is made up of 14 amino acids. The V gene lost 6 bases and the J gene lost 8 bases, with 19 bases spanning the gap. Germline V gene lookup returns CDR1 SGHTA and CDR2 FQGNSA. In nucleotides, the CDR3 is TGTGCCAGCAGGTCCGGGGCAGGGGTAATGGGCTACACCTTC. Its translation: CASRSGAGVMGYTF.

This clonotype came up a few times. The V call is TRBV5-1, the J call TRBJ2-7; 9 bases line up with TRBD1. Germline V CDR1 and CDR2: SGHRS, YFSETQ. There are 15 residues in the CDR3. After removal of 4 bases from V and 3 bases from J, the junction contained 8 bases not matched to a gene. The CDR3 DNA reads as TGCGCCAGCAGCGTCTGGAGGACAGGGGTCTACGAGCAGTACTTC. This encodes CASSVWRTGVYEQYF.